The entry that follows covers one T cell receptor beta chain sequence. Its antigen is unidentified. The data stem from a study of CD8+ T cells in alopecia areata. Germline-derived CDR1 and CDR2 are ENHRY and SYGVKD. V was clipped by 3 bases and J by 4 bases; unmatched bases: 11. CDR3 length: 16 amino acids. Extraction and reverse transcription of RNA yielded cDNA as the sequencing template. Only in-frame clones appear in the TCRdb table, and some are missing; sequencing was by immunoSEQ multiplex PCR. The sample has 95,000 to 100,000 clones, approximately 63% seen once. Indicated treatment: oral pan-JAK inhibitor, 5-10 mg twice daily. Notes on the study in general: One nonresponder makes the tie between baseline CD8+ expansion and response uncertain.

Sequenced material: CD8+ T cells sorted from blood, taken between weeks 55 and 65, from a patient treated with tofacitinib. This sequence was found in a human donor with alopecia areata. The V call is TRBV10-3, the J call TRBJ2-5; 7 bases are a match to TRBD1. The CDR3, as DNA: TGTGCCATCAGTGACCAAGGGACAGAGGCGAGAGAGACCCAGTACTTC. It yields the protein CAISDQGTEARETQYF.